This T cell receptor (beta chain) was obtained from a study of blood T cells in healthy people across ages. It was with a sample-barcoded 5' primer and a J-beta primer mix that a second PCR of roughly 7 to 12 cycles was run. TCRdb analysed the 5' RACE reads with MiXCR anew, one entry per CDR3 protein. The sample has 550,000 to 800,000 distinct CDR3 sequences, about a third seen once. In its sample, this clonotype was seen many times. Trimming stripped 1 base from V and 0 bases from J, with 11 bases between. CDR1 is SGHDT and CDR2 is YYEEEE in the germline V gene. The CDR3 has 15 residues. Sample: blood. This sequence joins TRBV5-6 and TRBJ2-7; D gene uncertain. The TCR originated in a woman at least 80 years old in good health. The CDR3 spells CASSLLGASSYEQYF. The CDR3 DNA sequence: TGTGCCAGCAGCTTGTTGGGCGCGAGCTCCTACGAGCAGTACTTC.